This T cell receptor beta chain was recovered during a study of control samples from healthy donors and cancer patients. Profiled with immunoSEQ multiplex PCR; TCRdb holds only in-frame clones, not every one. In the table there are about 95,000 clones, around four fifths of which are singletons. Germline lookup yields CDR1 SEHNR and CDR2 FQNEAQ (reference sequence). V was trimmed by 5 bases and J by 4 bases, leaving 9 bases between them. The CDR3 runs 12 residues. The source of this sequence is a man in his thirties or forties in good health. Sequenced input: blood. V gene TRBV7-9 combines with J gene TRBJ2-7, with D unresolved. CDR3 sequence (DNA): TGTGCCAGCAGCCTGAGCCAGTACGAGCAGTACTTC. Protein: CASSLSQYEQYF.